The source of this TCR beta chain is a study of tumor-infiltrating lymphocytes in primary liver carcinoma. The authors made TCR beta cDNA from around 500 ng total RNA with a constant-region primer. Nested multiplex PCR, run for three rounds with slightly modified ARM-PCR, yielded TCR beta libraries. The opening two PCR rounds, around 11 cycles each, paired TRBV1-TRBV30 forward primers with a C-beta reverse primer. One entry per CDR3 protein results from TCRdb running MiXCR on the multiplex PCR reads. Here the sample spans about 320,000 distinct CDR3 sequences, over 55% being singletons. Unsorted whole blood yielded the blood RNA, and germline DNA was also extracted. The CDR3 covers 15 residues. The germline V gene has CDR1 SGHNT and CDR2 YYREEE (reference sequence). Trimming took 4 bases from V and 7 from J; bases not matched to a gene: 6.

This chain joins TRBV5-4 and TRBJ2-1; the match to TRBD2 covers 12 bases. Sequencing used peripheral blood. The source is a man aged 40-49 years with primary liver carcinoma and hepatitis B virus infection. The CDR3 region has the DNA TGTGCCAGCAGCCTGACTAGCGGGAGAGGTAATGAGCAGTTCTTC. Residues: CASSLTSGRGNEQFF.